The 26 T cell receptor beta chains in this list originate from one sample, sequenced in a study of shared clonotypes between healthy human individuals. The method was immunoSEQ multiplex PCR; TCRdb's version includes in-frame clones alone and lacks a portion of them. The data show 780,000 or so clones, with approximately 77% seen just once and about 1.7% held by the top ten. Source material: memory CD4+ T cells sorted from blood. Described subset: CD45RA-negative fraction. These receptors all come from a woman in her twenties or thirties in good health.

The V and J genes are TRBV12-5 and TRBJ2-3; D ambiguous. Trimming took 0 bases from V and 4 from J, leaving 8 bases between them. The CDR3 runs 14 residues. CDR1 and CDR2 from the germline V gene are LGHNT and FRNRAP. The CDR3 DNA reads as TGTGCTAGTGGTTTGGTAGAGCCCCCAGATACGCAGTATTTT. It codes for CASGLVEPPDTQYF. Based on the CDR3 plus reference TRBV12-5 and TRBJ2-3, the full variable domain is DARVTQTPRHKVTEMGQEVTMRCQPILGHNTVFWYRQTMMQGLELLAYFRNRAPLDDSGMPKDRFSAEMPDATLATLKIQPSEPRDSAVYFCASGLVEPPDTQYFGPGTRLTVL.

The chain uses TRBV15 and TRBJ1-5; D is ambiguous. CDR3 size: 15 residues. Trimming took 0 bases from V and 4 from J, leaving 10 bases between them. Germline loops: CDR1 LNHNV, CDR2 YYDKDF (reference sequence). This chain's CDR3 is CATSRDRGSNQPQHF. CDR3 coding DNA: TGTGCCACCAGCAGAGATCGAGGTTCTAATCAGCCCCAGCATTTT.

The chain has TRBV25-1 and TRBJ2-5; D unresolved. The CDR3 covers 15 residues. Germline CDR1 MGHDK, CDR2 SYGVNS. V lost 6 bases and J 1 base, leaving 15 bases between the germline ends. The DNA for the CDR3 is TGTGCCAGCAGCTTAGACGGTAGACTCCAAGAGACCCAGTACTTC. Protein: CASSLDGRLQETQYF.

The rearrangement joins TRBV28 to TRBJ2-5; TRBD2 agrees at 13 bases. J gave up 5 bases and V 4 bases, and 4 bases lay outside the gene matches. The length of the CDR3 is 15 residues. Germline CDR1 and CDR2: MDHEN and SYDVKM. CDR3 loop: CASSSPTSGGETQYF. The CDR3 DNA is TGTGCCAGCAGTTCGCCGACTAGCGGGGGGGAGACCCAGTACTTC.

A remark on this clone: Additional DNA sequences in this sample encode the identical CDR3. The gene calls are TRBV7-9 and TRBJ2-7; no definite D call. This CDR3 has 12 amino acids. Germline loops: CDR1 SEHNR, CDR2 FQNEAQ (reference sequence). V was pared by 4 bases and J by 1 base, with 5 bases between. The CDR3 is CASSSHSYEQYF. CDR3 coding DNA: TGTGCCAGCAGCTCCCATTCCTACGAGCAGTACTTC. The full variable domain, rest sourced from reference TRBV7-9 and TRBJ2-7, is DTGVSQNPRHKITKRGQNVTFRCDPISEHNRLYWYRQTLGQGPEFLTYFQNEAQLEKSRLLSDRFSAERPKGSFSTLEIQRTEQGDSAMYLCASSSHSYEQYFGPGTRLTVT.

This chain joins TRBV5-6 and TRBJ2-3; either TRBD1 or TRBD2 may supply D (6 bases each). Looked up from germline, CDR1 is SGHDT and CDR2 is YYEEEE. This CDR3 has 16 residues. Trimming took off 3 bases at V and 4 bases at J, with 18 bases between the two ends. CDR3 residues: CASSSDGGRGADTQYF. CDR3 DNA: TGTGCCAGCAGCTCGGACGGGGGCAGGGGCGCAGATACGCAGTATTTT. The full variable domain, completed using reference TRBV5-6 and TRBJ2-3, is DAGVTQSPTHLIKTRGQQVTLRCSPKSGHDTVSWYQQALGQGPQFIFQYYEEEERQRGNFPDRFSGHQFPNYSSELNVNALLLGDSALYLCASSSDGGRGADTQYFGPGTRLTVL.

This chain uses TRBV5-6 with TRBJ1-3, with no clear D. Trimming took 4 bases from V and 4 from J, leaving 12 bases between them. CDR3 length: 14 amino acids. Germline loops: CDR1 SGHDT, CDR2 YYEEEE. CDR3 in DNA: TGTGCCAGCAGCACGGAGAGGGCGGGAAACACCATATATTTT. It is translated as CASSTERAGNTIYF.

CDR3 protein: CASSQALQSYEQYF. Written as DNA, the CDR3 is TGCGCCAGCAGCCAAGCGTTACAGTCCTACGAGCAGTACTTC. The V and J genes are TRBV4-1 and TRBJ2-7; no definite D call. The CDR3 runs to 14 residues. CDR1 is MGHRA, CDR2 YSYEKL, per germline. V was pared by 1 base and J by 1 base, with 8 bases between.

This clone was detected a few times. The chain has TRBV7-9 and TRBJ2-4, with D maybe TRBD1 (6 bases). Germline V lookup: CDR1 SEHNR, CDR2 FQNEAQ (reference sequence). The CDR3 runs 15 residues. Between the trimmed V and J ends, which lost 4 bases and 4 bases, there was a span of 14 bases. The CDR3 reads CASSWKGGGKNIQYF. The CDR3, as DNA: TGTGCCAGCAGCTGGAAAGGGGGTGGGAAAAACATTCAGTACTTC. Combining the CDR3 with reference TRBV7-9 and TRBJ2-4 gives the whole variable domain DTGVSQNPRHKITKRGQNVTFRCDPISEHNRLYWYRQTLGQGPEFLTYFQNEAQLEKSRLLSDRFSAERPKGSFSTLEIQRTEQGDSAMYLCASSWKGGGKNIQYFGAGTRLSVL.

This clone was observed a handful of times. The chain carries TRBV9 and TRBJ2-3, with TRBD2 identical over 11 bases. In germline, CDR1 is SGDLS, CDR2 YYNGEE. With V trimmed by 0 bases and J by 3 bases, 6 bases remained unmatched. The CDR3 totals 17 residues. The CDR3 DNA is TGTGCCAGCAGCGTAGCTGGAACTAGCGGGAGAACAGATACGCAGTATTTT. Translation gives CASSVAGTSGRTDTQYF. Complete variable domain (other parts from reference TRBV9 and TRBJ2-3): DSGVTQTPKHLITATGQRVTLRCSPRSGDLSVYWYQQSLDQGLQFLIQYYNGEERAKGNILERFSAQQFPDLHSELNLSSLELGDSALYFCASSVAGTSGRTDTQYFGPGTRLTVL.

The table lists this clone with many counts. V is TRBV6-1 and J is TRBJ2-2, with a tentative D call TRBD2 (6 bases). This CDR3 is built from 14 residues. Germline V lookup: CDR1 MNHNS, CDR2 SASEGT. V was shortened by 5 bases and J by 1 base, with 8 bases between the two germline ends. DNA for the CDR3: TGTGCCAGCAGTCTTAGCGGGAACACCGGGGAGCTGTTTTTT. Protein sequence: CASSLSGNTGELFF.

This clone was seen a few times. The rearrangement joins TRBV2 to TRBJ2-5, with 8 positions matching TRBD1. This CDR3 spans 13 amino acids. J was trimmed by 3 bases and V by 8 bases; bases with no gene match: 5. The germline V gene has CDR1 SNHLY and CDR2 FYNNEI. CDR3 coding DNA: TGTGCCAGCGTGGACAGGGTGGAAGAGACCCAGTACTTC. Translation gives CASVDRVEETQYF.

The chain couples TRBV30 to TRBJ2-1, with 11 bases that match TRBD2. V shed 6 bases and J 4 bases; nucleotides not matched to a gene: 8. The length of the CDR3 is 15 residues. Looked up from germline, CDR1 is GTSNPN and CDR2 is SVGIG (reference sequence). The CDR3 bases are TGTGCCTGCCCGACCACTAGCGGGAGTTACAATGAGCAGTTCTTC. Translation gives CACPTTSGSYNEQFF.

DNA for the CDR3: TGTGCCAGCAGTACCCGGGCATGGAGAGAAAAACTGTTTTTT. Its protein is CASSTRAWREKLFF. V and J are TRBV27 and TRBJ1-4, with D unresolved. Germline CDR1 reads MNHEY; CDR2 reads SMNVEV (reference sequence). The V and J ends lost 5 bases and 8 bases respectively, with 15 bases between them. The CDR3 covers 14 residues.

The gene calls are TRBV18 and TRBJ2-7, with a possible D match to TRBD2 (5 bases). V was pared by 5 bases and J by 2 bases, with 10 bases between. Germline lookup yields CDR1 KGHSH and CDR2 LQKENI. CDR3 length: 13 residues. CDR3 nucleotides: TGTGCCAGCTCATTCGGGGTCCCCTACGAGCAGTACTTC. Translating gives CASSFGVPYEQYF.

V is TRBV6-1 and J is TRBJ2-5; 8 bases are shared with TRBD2. The CDR3 spans 17 residues. Germline V gives CDR1 MNHNS, CDR2 SASEGT. The junction had 8 bases not matched to a gene; V was cut back by 0 bases and J by 2 bases. CDR3 sequence: CASSEAGLVSWQETQYF. CDR3 nucleotides: TGTGCCAGCAGTGAAGCGGGACTAGTGTCGTGGCAAGAGACCCAGTACTTC.

V and J are TRBV2 and TRBJ2-3; D call uncertain. Per the germline V gene, CDR1 is SNHLY and CDR2 is FYNNEI. Trimming removed 7 bases at V and 2 bases at J, with 16 bases between. The CDR3 sequence is 15 residues long. The CDR3 bases are TGTGCCAGCAAGGTATCCCGGACGATCACAGATACGCAGTATTTT. Amino acids: CASKVSRTITDTQYF. Full variable domain (missing parts from reference TRBV2 and TRBJ2-3): EPEVTQTPSHQVTQMGQEVILRCVPISNHLYFYWYRQILGQKVEFLVSFYNNEISEKSEIFDDQFSVERPDGSNFTLKIRSTKLEDSAMYFCASKVSRTITDTQYFGPGTRLTVL.

Notes on this clone: Only one base separates this from a far larger clonotype, so it likely reflects a read error. This chain joins TRBV5-4 and TRBJ1-2; weak D call: TRBD1 (6 bases). Germline V lookup: CDR1 SGHNT, CDR2 YYREEE (reference sequence). Trimming removed 4 bases at V and 1 base at J, with 8 bases between. The CDR3 totals 13 residues. The CDR3: CASSPDSNYGYTF. Here the CDR3 DNA reads TGTGCCAGCAGCCCGGACAGTAACTATGGCTACACCTTC.

To note about this clone: This sample includes further DNA sequences coding for the same CDR3. V and J are TRBV28 and TRBJ2-7, with TRBD1 matching over 7 bases. CDR3 length: 14 residues. V was clipped by 5 bases and J by 2 bases; unmatched bases: 6. The germline V gene encodes CDR1 MDHEN and CDR2 SYDVKM. The CDR3 nucleotides are TGTGCCAGCAGTCTTAGACAGGGAACCTACGAGCAGTACTTC. Translating gives CASSLRQGTYEQYF.

The rearrangement uses TRBV19 and TRBJ2-1; TRBD2 is a possible D gene (6 bases). Trimming stripped 3 bases from V and 7 bases from J, with 13 bases between. Germline values: CDR1 LNHDA, CDR2 SQIVND (reference sequence). The CDR3 loop spans 14 amino acids. CDR3 nucleotide sequence: TGTGCCAGTAGTATGTTGGCTGGGGGGAATGAGCAGTTCTTC. It yields the protein CASSMLAGGNEQFF.

The CDR3 nucleotides are TGTGCCAGCAGCCAGACCTTTTACGAGCAGTACTTC. This translates into CASSQTFYEQYF. The rearrangement links TRBV5-5 to TRBJ2-7; D gene uncertain. The CDR3 totals 12 residues. V lost 4 bases and J lost 4, with 9 bases in between. Germline lookup yields CDR1 SGHKS and CDR2 YYEKEE (reference sequence).

With respect to this clone: Sequence at one end of the junction differs from germline and may be a read error. J is TRBJ2-7 and V is TRBV6-5; D ambiguous. From germline, CDR1 is MNHEY and CDR2 SVGAGI. The CDR3 is 12 residues long. In DNA form, the CDR3 reads TGTGCCAGCAGTTATAACGGATCTAGGTCTGCGTTC. The encoded protein is CASSYNGSRSAF.

This clone was observed many times. The chain links TRBV11-2 to TRBJ1-1; D uncertain. The CDR3 spans 12 residues. Germline V gene lookup returns CDR1 SGHAT and CDR2 FQNNGV. Trimming pared 4 bases from V and 6 bases from J, leaving 9 bases between. CDR3 in amino acids: CASSSSLSEAFF. CDR3 bases: TGTGCCAGCAGCTCCAGTTTATCTGAAGCTTTCTTT. Based on the CDR3 plus reference TRBV11-2 and TRBJ1-1, the full variable domain is EAGVAQSPRYKIIEKRQSVAFWCNPISGHATLYWYQQILGQGPKLLIQFQNNGVVDDSQLPKDRFSAERLKGVDSTLKIQPAKLEDSAVYLCASSSSLSEAFFGQGTRLTVV.

The V and J genes are TRBV10-3 and TRBJ1-1; no definite D call. V lost 4 bases to trimming and J lost 7 bases, with 10 bases between them. Germline-derived CDR1 and CDR2 are ENHRY and SYGVKD. The CDR3 has 12 residues. CDR3 sequence: CAISVEGVEAFF. CDR3 nucleotide sequence: TGTGCCATCAGTGTAGAGGGAGTTGAAGCTTTCTTT.

The gene calls are TRBV7-6 and TRBJ2-2; D remains ambiguous. Trimming removed 1 base at V and 3 bases at J, with 6 bases between. Per the germline V gene, CDR1 is SGHVS and CDR2 is FNYEAQ. CDR3 size: 14 residues. The CDR3 here is CASSLGQYTGELFF. Written as DNA, the CDR3 is TGTGCCAGCAGCTTAGGGCAGTACACCGGGGAGCTGTTTTTT.

This chain uses TRBV25-1 with TRBJ1-2; D gene uncertain. This CDR3 has 14 residues. CDR1 MGHDK and CDR2 SYGVNS come from the germline V gene. The V end lost 2 bases, the J end lost 4 bases, and 11 bases lay between the germline ends. This CDR3 reads CASSEGSRLYGYTF. The DNA of the CDR3 is TGTGCCAGCAGTGAAGGGTCCCGGCTCTATGGCTACACCTTC.